The rows below give T cell receptor beta chains drawn from one sample of a study of shared clonotypes between healthy human individuals. The method was immunoSEQ multiplex PCR; TCRdb's version includes in-frame clones alone and lacks a portion of them. The sample includes about 1.5 million clones, 98% seen only once; the top ten take 0.45%. The sequenced material came from naive CD4+ T cells sorted from blood. These receptors all come from a man younger than 45 in good health. The CDR3 runs from the conserved cysteine through the conserved F or W. The order of the fields is J gene, V gene, D gene, clone size, CDR3 protein, CDR3 DNA. A D gene is named only where the DNA matches it firmly. Some rows have no size entry. The others give once, few or many, or a class for an expanded clone.

TRBJ2-3,TRBV11-1,TRBD2,.,CASSLDGQTGGNTQYF,TGTGCCAGCAGCTTAGATGGACAGACGGGAGGGAATACGCAGTATTTT
TRBJ2-7,TRBV5-1,.,.,CASSLVGGINPYEQYF,TGCGCCAGCAGCTTGGTTGGCGGGATAAACCCCTACGAGCAGTACTTC
TRBJ2-7,TRBV5-1,TRBD2,.,CASSSGLAGVHEQYF,TGCGCCAGCAGCTCGGGACTAGCGGGAGTCCACGAGCAGTACTTC
TRBJ2-7,TRBV2,.,.,CASRKGYTSSYEQYF,TGTGCCAGCCGGAAGGGGTACACAAGCTCCTACGAGCAGTACTTC
TRBJ1-1,TRBV5-1,.,once,CASSFPPNTEAFF,TGCGCCAGCAGCTTCCCACCGAACACTGAAGCTTTCTTT
TRBJ1-3,TRBV7-9,.,.,CASSLSGDSGNTIYF,TGTGCCAGCAGCTTGTCCGGAGACTCTGGAAACACCATATATTTT
TRBJ2-6,TRBV5-1,.,.,CASRHGSSGANVLTF,TGCGCCAGCCGCCACGGCAGCTCTGGGGCCAACGTCCTGACTTTC
TRBJ1-4,TRBV30,.,.,CAWSVQAASNEKLFF,TGTGCCTGGAGTGTACAGGCAGCTTCTAATGAAAAACTGTTTTTT
TRBJ2-7,TRBV5-4,TRBD2,once,CASSEGLGSSYEQYF,TGTGCCAGCAGCGAGGGACTAGGGAGCTCCTACGAGCAGTACTTC
TRBJ2-3,TRBV7-6,TRBD2,.,CASSFWLAGRRGTDTQYF,TGTGCCAGCAGCTTTTGGCTAGCGGGAAGGCGTGGCACAGATACGCAGTATTTT